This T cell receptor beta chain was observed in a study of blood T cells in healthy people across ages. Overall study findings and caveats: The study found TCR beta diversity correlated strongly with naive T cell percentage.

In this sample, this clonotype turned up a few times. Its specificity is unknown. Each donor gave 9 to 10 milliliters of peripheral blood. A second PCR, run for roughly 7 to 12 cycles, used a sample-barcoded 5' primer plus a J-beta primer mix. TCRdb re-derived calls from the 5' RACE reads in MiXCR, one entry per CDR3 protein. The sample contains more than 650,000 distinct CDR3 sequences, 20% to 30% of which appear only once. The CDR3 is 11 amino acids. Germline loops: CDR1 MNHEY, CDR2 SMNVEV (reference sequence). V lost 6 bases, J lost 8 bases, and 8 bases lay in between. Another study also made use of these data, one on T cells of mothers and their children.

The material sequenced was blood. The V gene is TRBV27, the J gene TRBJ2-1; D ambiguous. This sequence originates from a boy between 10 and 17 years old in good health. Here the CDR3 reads CASSLGHEQFF. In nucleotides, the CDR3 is TGTGCCAGCAGCTTAGGACATGAGCAGTTCTTC.